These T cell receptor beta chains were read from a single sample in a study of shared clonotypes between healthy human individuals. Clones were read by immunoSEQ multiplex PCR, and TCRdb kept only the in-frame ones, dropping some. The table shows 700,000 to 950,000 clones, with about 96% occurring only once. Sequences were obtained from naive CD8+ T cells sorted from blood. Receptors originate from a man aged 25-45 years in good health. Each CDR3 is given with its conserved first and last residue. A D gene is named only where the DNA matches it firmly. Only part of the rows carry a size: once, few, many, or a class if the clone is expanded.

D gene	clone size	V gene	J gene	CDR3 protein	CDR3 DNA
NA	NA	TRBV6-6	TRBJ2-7	CASSYANSYEQYF	TGTGCCAGCAGTTACGCGAACTCCTACGAGCAGTACTTC
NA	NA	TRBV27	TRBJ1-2	CASSGAAGGYGYTF	TGTGCCAGCTCAGGGGCGGCCGGAGGCTATGGCTACACCTTC
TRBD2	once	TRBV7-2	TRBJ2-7	CASSPQRDEGEQYF	TGTGCCAGCAGCCCCCAGCGGGATGAGGGAGAGCAGTACTTC
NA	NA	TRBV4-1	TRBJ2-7	CASSQEGSGGTYEQYF	TGCGCCAGCAGCCAAGAGGGCAGCGGAGGAACCTACGAGCAGTACTTC
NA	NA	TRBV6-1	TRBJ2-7	CASSASKGSKGYEQYF	TGTGCCAGCAGTGCCTCTAAGGGGTCTAAGGGCTACGAGCAGTACTTC
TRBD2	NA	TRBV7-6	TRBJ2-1	CASSLAPHLAGLNEQFF	TGTGCCAGCAGCTTAGCTCCCCACCTAGCGGGCCTCAATGAGCAGTTCTTC
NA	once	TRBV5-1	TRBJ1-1	CASSFRSSGGTEAFF	TGCGCCAGCAGCTTCAGGTCCAGTGGAGGCACTGAAGCTTTCTTT
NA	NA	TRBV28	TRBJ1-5	CASELPGGSNQPQHF	TGTGCCAGCGAGCTGCCCGGTGGTAGCAATCAGCCCCAGCATTTT
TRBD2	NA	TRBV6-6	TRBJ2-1	CASSYGGSLNEQFF	TGTGCCAGCAGTTACGGCGGGAGCTTGAATGAGCAGTTCTTC
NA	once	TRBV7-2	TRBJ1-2	CASSLDGQPQGYTF	TGTGCCAGCAGCTTAGACGGACAGCCTCAAGGCTACACCTTC
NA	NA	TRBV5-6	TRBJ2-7	CASSLGVGVSEQYF	TGTGCCAGCAGCCTAGGGGTGGGGGTGAGTGAGCAGTACTTC
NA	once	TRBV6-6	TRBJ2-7	CASSPFDYEQYF	TGTGCCAGCAGTCCATTCGACTACGAGCAGTACTTC
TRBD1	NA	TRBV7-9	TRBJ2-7	CASSLVATRTGNYEQYF	TGTGCCAGCAGCTTAGTCGCCACAAGGACAGGGAACTACGAGCAGTACTTC
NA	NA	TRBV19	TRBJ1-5	CASRGGKGYSNQPQHF	TGTGCCAGTAGGGGAGGGAAGGGGTATAGCAATCAGCCCCAGCATTTT
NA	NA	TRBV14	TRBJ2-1	CASSQVMAEFSTYNEQFF	TGTGCCAGCAGCCAAGTGATGGCGGAGTTCTCGACCTACAATGAGCAGTTCTTC
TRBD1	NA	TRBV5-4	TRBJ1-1	CASSVRPGTGVPEAFF	TGTGCCAGCAGCGTTCGTCCCGGGACAGGGGTTCCTGAAGCTTTCTTT
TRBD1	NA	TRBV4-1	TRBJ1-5	CASSHAGTGGIQPQHF	TGCGCCAGCAGCCACGCCGGGACAGGGGGCATTCAGCCCCAGCATTTT
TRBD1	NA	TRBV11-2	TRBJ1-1	CASSRSQGMAETEAFF	TGTGCCAGCAGCCGATCACAGGGGATGGCAGAGACTGAAGCTTTCTTT
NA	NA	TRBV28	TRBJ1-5	CACRGDFSNQPQHF	TGTGCCTGTCGCGGGGATTTTAGTAATCAGCCCCAGCATTTT
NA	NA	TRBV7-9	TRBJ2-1	CASSADSSYNEQFF	TGTGCCAGCAGCGCCGACAGCTCCTACAATGAGCAGTTCTTC
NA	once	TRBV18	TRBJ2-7	CASSPPGGPIEQYF	TGTGCCAGCTCACCACCGGGGGGCCCTATCGAGCAGTACTTC
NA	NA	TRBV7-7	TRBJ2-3	CASSVDTSTDTQYF	TGTGCTAGCAGCGTCGACACCTCCACAGATACGCAGTATTTT
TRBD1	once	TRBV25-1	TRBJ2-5	CASRQGSVLQETQYF	TGTGCCAGCAGACAGGGGTCCGTTCTCCAAGAGACCCAGTACTTC
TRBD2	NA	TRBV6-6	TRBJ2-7	CASSLPSGNYEQYF	TGTGCCAGCAGTCTGCCTAGCGGAAACTACGAGCAGTACTTC
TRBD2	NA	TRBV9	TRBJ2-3	CASSVDVGLGSDTQYF	TGTGCCAGCAGCGTAGACGTTGGACTAGGCTCCGATACGCAGTATTTT
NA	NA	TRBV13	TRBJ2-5	CASSSSDGLKETQYF	TGTGCCAGCAGCTCCTCTGATGGACTGAAAGAGACCCAGTACTTC
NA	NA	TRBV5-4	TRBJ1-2	CASSLGPEDTNYGYTF	TGTGCCAGCAGCTTGGGCCCCGAGGATACAAACTATGGCTACACCTTC
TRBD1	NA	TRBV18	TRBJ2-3	CASSPPIKGADTQYF	TGTGCCAGCTCACCACCGATCAAGGGGGCCGATACGCAGTATTTT
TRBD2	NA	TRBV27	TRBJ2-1	CASSLFGGAGAHNEQFF	TGTGCCAGCAGTTTATTCGGGGGGGCGGGAGCCCACAATGAGCAGTTCTTC
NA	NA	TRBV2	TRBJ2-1	CASRETTSIYNEQFF	TGTGCCAGCAGAGAGACGACCTCTATTTACAATGAGCAGTTCTTC
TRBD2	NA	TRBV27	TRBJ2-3	CASSPWTSGSLDTQYF	TGTGCCAGCTCTCCCTGGACTAGCGGGAGTTTAGATACGCAGTATTTT
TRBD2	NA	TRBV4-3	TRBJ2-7	CASSLGASGAYEQYF	TGCGCCAGCAGCCTGGGGGCTAGCGGGGCCTACGAGCAGTACTTC
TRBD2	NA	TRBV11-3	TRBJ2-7	CASSPSGLAGVSGEQYF	TGTGCCAGCAGCCCCTCCGGACTAGCGGGAGTAAGCGGAGAGCAGTACTTC
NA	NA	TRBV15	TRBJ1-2	CATSSITTGYGYTF	TGTGCCACCAGCAGCATCACGACGGGCTATGGCTACACCTTC
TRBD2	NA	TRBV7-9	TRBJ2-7	CASSRGLAGDGPYEQYF	TGTGCCAGCAGCAGGGGACTAGCGGGAGACGGCCCCTACGAGCAGTACTTC
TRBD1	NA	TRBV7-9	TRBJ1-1	CASSFSPGTGLGTEAFF	TGTGCCAGCAGCTTTTCCCCCGGGACAGGGCTTGGCACTGAAGCTTTCTTT
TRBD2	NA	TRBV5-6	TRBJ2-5	CASSLGLAGAWETQYF	TGTGCCAGCAGCTTAGGACTAGCGGGAGCTTGGGAGACCCAGTACTTC
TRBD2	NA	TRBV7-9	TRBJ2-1	CASSETLADSYNEQFF	TGTGCCAGCAGCGAAACACTAGCGGACTCCTACAATGAGCAGTTCTTC
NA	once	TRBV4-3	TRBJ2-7	CASSQARWGASYEQYF	TGCGCCAGCAGCCAAGCCAGGTGGGGGGCATCCTACGAGCAGTACTTC
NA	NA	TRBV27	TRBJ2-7	CASSHGPEQYF	TGTGCCAGCAGTCACGGACCCGAGCAGTACTTC
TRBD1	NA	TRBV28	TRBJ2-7	CATSLFAGFRDSSYEQYF	TGTGCCACCTCTTTATTTGCGGGTTTCCGGGACAGCTCCTACGAGCAGTACTTC
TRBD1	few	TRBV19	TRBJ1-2	CASSGQGQNGYTF	TGTGCCAGTAGCGGACAGGGACAGAATGGCTACACCTTC